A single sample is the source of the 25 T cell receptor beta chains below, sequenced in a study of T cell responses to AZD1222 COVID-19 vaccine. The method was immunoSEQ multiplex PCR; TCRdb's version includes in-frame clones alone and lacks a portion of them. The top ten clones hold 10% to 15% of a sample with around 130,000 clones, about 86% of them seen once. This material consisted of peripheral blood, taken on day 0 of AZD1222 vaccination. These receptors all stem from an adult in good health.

The chain's CDR3 is CASSAGSQPQHF. The DNA of the CDR3 is TGTGCCAGCAGCGCTGGGAGCCAGCCCCAGCATTTT. This chain connects TRBV9 to TRBJ1-5; D remains ambiguous. This CDR3 contains 12 residues. Per the germline V gene, CDR1 is SGDLS and CDR2 is YYNGEE. V lost 3 bases and J lost 7, with 8 bases in between. Variable domain in full (rest from reference TRBV9 and TRBJ1-5): DSGVTQTPKHLITATGQRVTLRCSPRSGDLSVYWYQQSLDQGLQFLIQYYNGEERAKGNILERFSAQQFPDLHSELNLSSLELGDSALYFCASSAGSQPQHFGDGTRLSIL.

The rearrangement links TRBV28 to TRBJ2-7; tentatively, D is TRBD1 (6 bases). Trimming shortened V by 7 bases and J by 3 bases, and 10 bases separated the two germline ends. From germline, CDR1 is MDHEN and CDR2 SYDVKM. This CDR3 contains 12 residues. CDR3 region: CASNLGGYEQYF. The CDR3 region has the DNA TGTGCCAGCAACCTAGGGGGCTACGAGCAGTACTTC.

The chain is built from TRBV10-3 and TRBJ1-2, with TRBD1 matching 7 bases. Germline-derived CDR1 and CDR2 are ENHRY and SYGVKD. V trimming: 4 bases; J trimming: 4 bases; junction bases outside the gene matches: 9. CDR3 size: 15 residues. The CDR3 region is CAISALRGGSYGYTF. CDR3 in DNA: TGTGCCATCAGTGCACTCAGGGGGGGGTCCTATGGCTACACCTTC.

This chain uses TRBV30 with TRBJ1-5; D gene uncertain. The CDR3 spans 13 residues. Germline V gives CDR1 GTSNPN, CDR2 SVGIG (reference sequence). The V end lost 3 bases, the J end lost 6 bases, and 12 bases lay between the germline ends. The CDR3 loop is CAWREGGGQPQHF. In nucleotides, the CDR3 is TGTGCCTGGAGAGAGGGTGGAGGTCAGCCCCAGCATTTT. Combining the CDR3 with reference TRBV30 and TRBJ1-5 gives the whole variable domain SQTIHQWPATLVQPVGSPLSLECTVEGTSNPNLYWYRQAAGRGLQLLFYSVGIGQISSEVPQNLSASRPQDRQFILSSKKLLLSDSGFYLCAWREGGGQPQHFGDGTRLSIL.

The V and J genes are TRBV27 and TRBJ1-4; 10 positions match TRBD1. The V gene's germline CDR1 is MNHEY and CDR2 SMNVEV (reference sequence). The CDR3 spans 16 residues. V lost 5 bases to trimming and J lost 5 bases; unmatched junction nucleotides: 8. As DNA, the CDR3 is TGTGCCAGCAGTCCCGGGACAGGGGAGGGAAATGAAAAACTGTTTTTT. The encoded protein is CASSPGTGEGNEKLFF.

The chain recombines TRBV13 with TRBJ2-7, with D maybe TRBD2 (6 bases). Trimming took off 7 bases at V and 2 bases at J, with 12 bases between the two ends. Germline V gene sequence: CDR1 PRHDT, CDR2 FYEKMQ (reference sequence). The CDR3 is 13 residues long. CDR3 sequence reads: CASNVGGAYEQYF. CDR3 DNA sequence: TGTGCCAGCAACGTGGGAGGAGCCTACGAGCAGTACTTC.

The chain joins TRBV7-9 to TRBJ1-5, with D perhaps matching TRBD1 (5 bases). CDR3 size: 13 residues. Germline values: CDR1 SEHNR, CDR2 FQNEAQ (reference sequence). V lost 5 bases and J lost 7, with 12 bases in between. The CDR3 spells CASSPQGGQPQHF. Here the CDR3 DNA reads TGTGCCAGCAGCCCTCAGGGAGGACAGCCCCAGCATTTT.

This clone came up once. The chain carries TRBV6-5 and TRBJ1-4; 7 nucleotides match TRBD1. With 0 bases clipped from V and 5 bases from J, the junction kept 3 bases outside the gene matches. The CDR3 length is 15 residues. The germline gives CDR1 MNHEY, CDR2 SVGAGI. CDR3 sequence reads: CASSYSGTVNEKLFF. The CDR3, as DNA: TGTGCCAGCAGTTACTCCGGGACAGTCAATGAAAAACTGTTTTTT.

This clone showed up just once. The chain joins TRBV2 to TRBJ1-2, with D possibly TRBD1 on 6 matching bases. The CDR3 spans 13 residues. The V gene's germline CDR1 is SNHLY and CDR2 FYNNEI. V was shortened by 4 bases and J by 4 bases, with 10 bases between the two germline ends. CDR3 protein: CASSGGRIYGYTF. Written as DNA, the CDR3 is TGTGCCAGCAGTGGGGGGCGAATCTATGGCTACACCTTC.

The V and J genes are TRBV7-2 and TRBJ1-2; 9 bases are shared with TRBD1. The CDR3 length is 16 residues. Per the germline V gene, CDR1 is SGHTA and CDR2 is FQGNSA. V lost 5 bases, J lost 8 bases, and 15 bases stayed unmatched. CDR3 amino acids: CASSLKPGTGFKGYTF. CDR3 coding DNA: TGTGCCAGCAGCCTCAAGCCCGGGACAGGGTTTAAGGGCTACACCTTC.

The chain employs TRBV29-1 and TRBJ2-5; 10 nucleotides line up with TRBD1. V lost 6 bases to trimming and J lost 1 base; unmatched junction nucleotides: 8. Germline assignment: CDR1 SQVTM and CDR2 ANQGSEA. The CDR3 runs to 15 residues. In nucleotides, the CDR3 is TGCAGCGTGACCGGGACAGGGGAGGGCCAAGAGACCCAGTACTTC. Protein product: CSVTGTGEGQETQYF.

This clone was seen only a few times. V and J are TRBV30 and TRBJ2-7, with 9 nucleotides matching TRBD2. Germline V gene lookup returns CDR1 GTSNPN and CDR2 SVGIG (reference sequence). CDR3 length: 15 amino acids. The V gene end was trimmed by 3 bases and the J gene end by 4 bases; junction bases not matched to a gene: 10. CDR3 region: CAWRASSGSAYEQYF. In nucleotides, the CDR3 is TGTGCCTGGAGGGCGAGTAGCGGGAGCGCTTACGAGCAGTACTTC.

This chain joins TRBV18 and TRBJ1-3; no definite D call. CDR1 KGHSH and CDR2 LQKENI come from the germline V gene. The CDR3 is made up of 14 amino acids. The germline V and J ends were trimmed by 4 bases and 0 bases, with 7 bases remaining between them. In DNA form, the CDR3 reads TGTGCCAGCTCACTCGAAAGCTCTGGAAACACCATATATTTT. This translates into CASSLESSGNTIYF.

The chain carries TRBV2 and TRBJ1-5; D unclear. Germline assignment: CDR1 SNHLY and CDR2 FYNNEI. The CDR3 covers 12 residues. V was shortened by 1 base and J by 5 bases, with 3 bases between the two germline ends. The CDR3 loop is CASSEGDQPQHF. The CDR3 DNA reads TGTGCCAGCAGTGAAGGTGATCAGCCCCAGCATTTT.

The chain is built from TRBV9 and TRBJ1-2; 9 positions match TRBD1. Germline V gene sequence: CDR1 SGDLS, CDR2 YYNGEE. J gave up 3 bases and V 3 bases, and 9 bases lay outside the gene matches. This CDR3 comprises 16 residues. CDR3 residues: CASSGPRDRVDYGYTF. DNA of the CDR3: TGTGCCAGCAGCGGACCCCGGGACAGGGTTGACTATGGCTACACCTTC. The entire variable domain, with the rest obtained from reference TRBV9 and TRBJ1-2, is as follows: DSGVTQTPKHLITATGQRVTLRCSPRSGDLSVYWYQQSLDQGLQFLIQYYNGEERAKGNILERFSAQQFPDLHSELNLSSLELGDSALYFCASSGPRDRVDYGYTFGSGTRLTVV.

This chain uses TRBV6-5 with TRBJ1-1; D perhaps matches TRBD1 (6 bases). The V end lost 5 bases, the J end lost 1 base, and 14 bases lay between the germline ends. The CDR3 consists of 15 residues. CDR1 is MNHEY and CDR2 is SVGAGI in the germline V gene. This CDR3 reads CASSPDHRENTEAFF. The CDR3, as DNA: TGTGCCAGCAGTCCAGACCACAGGGAGAACACTGAAGCTTTCTTT.

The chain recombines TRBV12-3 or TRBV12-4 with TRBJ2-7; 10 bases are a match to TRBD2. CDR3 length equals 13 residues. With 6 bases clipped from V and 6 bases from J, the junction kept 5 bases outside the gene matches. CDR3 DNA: TGTGCCAGCAGCCCTACTAGCGGGACCGAGCAGTACTTC. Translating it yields CASSPTSGTEQYF.

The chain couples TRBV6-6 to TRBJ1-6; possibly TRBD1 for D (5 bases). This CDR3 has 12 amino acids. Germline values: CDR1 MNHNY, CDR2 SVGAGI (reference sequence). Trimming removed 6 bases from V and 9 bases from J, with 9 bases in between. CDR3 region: CASSWGSSPLHF. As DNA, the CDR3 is TGTGCCAGCAGCTGGGGGAGTTCACCCCTCCACTTT.

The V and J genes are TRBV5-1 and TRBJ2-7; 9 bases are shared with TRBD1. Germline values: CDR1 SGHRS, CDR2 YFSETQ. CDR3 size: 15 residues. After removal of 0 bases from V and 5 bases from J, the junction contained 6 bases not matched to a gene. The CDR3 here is CASSLVGTGWDEQYF. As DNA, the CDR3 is TGCGCCAGCAGCTTGGTCGGGACAGGGTGGGACGAGCAGTACTTC.

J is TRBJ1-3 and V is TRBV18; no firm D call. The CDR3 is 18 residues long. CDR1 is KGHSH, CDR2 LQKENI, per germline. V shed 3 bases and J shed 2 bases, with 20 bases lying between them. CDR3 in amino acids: CASSPVISKGRTGNTIYF. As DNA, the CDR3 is TGTGCCAGCTCACCGGTCATTTCGAAGGGAAGGACTGGAAACACCATATATTTT.

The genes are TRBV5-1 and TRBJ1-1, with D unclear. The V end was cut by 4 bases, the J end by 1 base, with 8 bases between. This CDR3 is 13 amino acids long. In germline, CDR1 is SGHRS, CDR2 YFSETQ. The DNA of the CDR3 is TGCGCCAGCAGCCCAGACCCGAACACTGAAGCTTTCTTT. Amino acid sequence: CASSPDPNTEAFF.

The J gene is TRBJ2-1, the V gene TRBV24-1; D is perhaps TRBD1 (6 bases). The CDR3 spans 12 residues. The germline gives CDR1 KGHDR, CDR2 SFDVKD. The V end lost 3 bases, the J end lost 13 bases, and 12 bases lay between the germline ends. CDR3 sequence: CATSDLKTGQFF. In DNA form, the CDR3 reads TGTGCCACCAGTGATCTAAAGACAGGCCAGTTCTTC.

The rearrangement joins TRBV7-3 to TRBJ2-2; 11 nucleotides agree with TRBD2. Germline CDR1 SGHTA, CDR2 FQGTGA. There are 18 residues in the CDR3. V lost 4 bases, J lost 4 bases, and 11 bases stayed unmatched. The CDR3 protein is CASSYIAGGPSGTGELFF. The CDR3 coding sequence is TGTGCCAGCAGCTATATAGCGGGAGGGCCCTCTGGCACCGGGGAGCTGTTTTTT.

The CDR3 DNA reads as TGTGCCAGCAGCTTAGCGCAAGGAGATGAAGCTTTCTTT. Amino acids: CASSLAQGDEAFF. J is TRBJ1-1 and V is TRBV7-2, with D unresolved. The CDR3 sequence is 13 residues long. Germline CDR1 SGHTA, CDR2 FQGNSA. Trimming left V 0 bases short and J 7 bases short, with 9 bases between.

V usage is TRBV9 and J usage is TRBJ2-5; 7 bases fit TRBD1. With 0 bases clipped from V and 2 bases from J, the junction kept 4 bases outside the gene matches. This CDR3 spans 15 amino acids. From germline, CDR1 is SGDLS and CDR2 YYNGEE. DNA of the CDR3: TGTGCCAGCAGCGTAGGGCAGGGGGAACAAGAGACCCAGTACTTC. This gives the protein CASSVGQGEQETQYF. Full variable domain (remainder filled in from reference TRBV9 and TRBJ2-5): DSGVTQTPKHLITATGQRVTLRCSPRSGDLSVYWYQQSLDQGLQFLIQYYNGEERAKGNILERFSAQQFPDLHSELNLSSLELGDSALYFCASSVGQGEQETQYFGPGTRLLVL.